Sequencing of this T cell receptor beta chain was carried out in a study of CD8 T cells in Susac syndrome. On the study more broadly: Active disease was present in six of the sequenced Susac syndrome patients, and remission in under 10.

Random hexamers were used to reverse transcribe an amount of about 0.45 to 1 ug RNA. MiXCR, run by TCRdb on the immunoSEQ multiplex PCR reads, gives a single entry per CDR3 protein. The sample lists roughly 150,000 distinct CDR3 sequences, approximately 95% occurring once. This CDR3 contains 16 residues. V lost 0 bases, J lost 3 bases, and 13 bases lay in between. The germline V gene has CDR1 SGHRS and CDR2 YFSETQ. The gene calls are TRBV5-1 and TRBJ2-1; TRBD1 is a possible D gene (6 bases). The TCR originated in a human donor with Susac syndrome. Material: CD4+ T cells from PBMCs. The CDR3 DNA sequence: TGCGCCAGCAGCTTGGCGCCGGGACATAGCTACAATGAGCAGTTCTTC. Translated, it gives CASSLAPGHSYNEQFF.